The source of this T cell receptor beta chain is a study of CD8 T cells in ankylosing spondylitis. With regard to this clonotype: The antigen is not known.

Broader study findings: Disease-associated clones were CD8+ and fairly uncommon in peripheral blood. Matched ankylosing spondylitis synovial fluid reportedly contained a significantly enriched population of disease-linked clones. In ankylosing spondylitis blood, a motif of roughly eight highly homologous TCR beta variants appeared characteristic.

Germline V gene sequence: CDR1 LNHNV, CDR2 YYDKDF (reference sequence). This CDR3 is built from 17 residues. Losses at the gene ends were 0 bases for V and 0 bases for J; bases not matched to a gene: 5. A quantitative 5'-RACE method, one with molecular barcodes, was used to make TCR beta libraries. TCRdb re-derived calls from the 5' RACE reads in MiXCR, one entry per CDR3 protein. The sample shows under 850,000 distinct CDR3 sequences, 15% to 20% of them seen only once. The gene calls are TRBV15 and TRBJ1-3; 7 nucleotides match TRBD1. Sequencing was performed on blood, either unsorted or a sorted T cell fraction (not recorded which). The source is a male donor with ankylosing spondylitis. In DNA, the CDR3 is TGTGCCACCAGCAGAGATGGGAGGGGGCTCTCTGGAAACACCATATATTTT. Its protein product is CATSRDGRGLSGNTIYF. Drawing the rest from reference TRBV15 and TRBJ1-3, the complete variable domain is DAMVIQNPRYQVTQFGKPVTLSCSQTLNHNVMYWYQQKSSQAPKLLFHYYDKDFNNEADTPDNFQSRRPNTSFCFLDIRSPGLGDTAMYLCATSRDGRGLSGNTIYFGEGSWLTVV.